The rows below give T cell receptor beta chains drawn from one sample of a study of tumor and adjacent non-tumor tissue in lung cancer. Using its own MiXCR run on the multiplex PCR reads, TCRdb lists one record per CDR3 protein. The table lists under 150,000 distinct CDR3 sequences, around 66% of them singletons. Sample: lung tumor tissue. The receptors come from a man in his sixties with small cell lung cancer. CDR3s include the opening cysteine and the closing phenylalanine or tryptophan. The D gene is left open where the match is weak. Clone size is shown for a subset of rows, as once, few, many or a class of expanded clone.

J gene | clone size | V gene | D gene | CDR3 protein | CDR3 DNA
TRBJ2-1 | medium-sized | TRBV11-2 | - | CASSLEPGRDEQFF | TGTGCCAGCAGCTTAGAACCAGGAAGAGATGAGCAGTTCTTC
TRBJ1-1 | - | TRBV30 | - | CAWRMNPHEAFF | TGTGCCTGGAGGATGAACCCCCATGAAGCTTTCTTT
TRBJ2-2 | - | TRBV20-1 | TRBD1 | CNATRTGPTGELFF | TGCAATGCTACAAGGACAGGGCCCACCGGGGAGCTGTTTTTT
TRBJ1-5 | - | TRBV11-2 | - | CASSLEMGDQPQNF | TGTGCCAGCAGCTTAGAGATGGGAGATCAGCCCCAGAATTTT
TRBJ1-2 | few | TRBV12-3/TRBV12-4 | - | CASSSRVGGYTF | TGTGCCAGCAGTTCCAGGGTCGGGGGCTACACCTTC
TRBJ2-7 | - | TRBV11-2 | TRBD2 | CASSLEGPSSGRAPQQYF | TGTGCCAGCAGCTTAGAGGGCCCTTCTAGCGGGAGGGCCCCTCAGCAGTACTTC
TRBJ2-1 | - | TRBV5-1 | - | CASSLDGWIYNVQFF | TGCGCCAGCAGCTTGGACGGCTGGATTTACAATGTGCAGTTCTTC
TRBJ2-1 | few | TRBV6-1 | TRBD1 | CASKRDRGYSGGSYNEQFF | TGTGCCAGCAAGAGGGACAGGGGATATTCCGGTGGCTCCTACAATGAGCAGTTCTTC
TRBJ2-5 | few | TRBV5-6 | TRBD2 | CASSLGLAGPQETQYF | TGTGCCAGCAGCTTGGGCCTAGCGGGTCCCCAAGAGACCCAGTACTTC
TRBJ2-2 | - | TRBV6-5 | - | CASSYSDGANTEELFF | TGTGCCAGCAGTTACTCAGACGGGGCGAACACCGAGGAGTTGTTTTTT
TRBJ2-2 | many | TRBV11-1 | - | CASTSTGRGRNTGELFF | TGTGCCAGCACCTCGACCGGCCGGGGGCGGAACACCGGGGAGCTGTTTTTT
TRBJ1-2 | - | TRBV13 | TRBD1 | CASNRTGGLRGDTF | TGTGCCAGCAACCGGACAGGGGGTTTAAGGGGCGACACCTTC
TRBJ2-1 | - | TRBV6-2/TRBV6-3 | TRBD2 | CASSALAGVYNEQFF | TGTGCCAGCAGTGCACTAGCGGGCGTCTACAATGAGCAGTTCTTC
TRBJ2-2 | many | TRBV5-4 | - | CASSPGHTWLGTGELFF | TGTGCCAGCAGCCCCGGGCATACCTGGTTGGGCACCGGGGAGCTGTTTTTT
TRBJ2-1 | - | TRBV11-2 | - | CASSFVLNEQFF | TGTGCCAGCAGCTTCGTGCTCAATGAGCAGTTCTTC
TRBJ2-1 | - | TRBV12-3/TRBV12-4 | - | CASSLSPYNEQFF | TGTGCCAGCAGTTTAAGCCCCTACAATGAGCAGTTCTTC
TRBJ2-6 | - | TRBV12-3/TRBV12-4 | - | CAGLPGGRGANILTF | TGTGCCGGCCTACCGGGGGGCCGAGGGGCCAACATCCTGACTTTC
TRBJ2-4 | - | TRBV20-1 | - | CTGTIPGAGLAKNIQYF | TGCACTGGCACCATCCCCGGAGCGGGCTTAGCCAAAAACATTCAGTACTTC
TRBJ1-1 | - | TRBV10-2 | TRBD1 | CASRADRVTEALF | TGCGCCAGCAGGGCTGACAGGGTCACTGAAGCTCTCTTT
TRBJ2-1 | many | TRBV29-1 | - | CSVRGHRRRDEQFF | TGCAGCGTGCGGGGACACCGCAGGAGAGATGAGCAGTTCTTC
TRBJ1-1 | - | TRBV12-3/TRBV12-4 | - | CTSSLLEATEASF | TGTACCAGCAGTTTGCTGGAGGCCACTGAAGCTTCCTTT
TRBJ2-2 | - | TRBV11-3 | - | CANSCAGNTGELFF | TGTGCCAACAGCTGTGCAGGGAACACCGGGGAGCTGTTTTTT
TRBJ2-1 | - | TRBV20-1 | - | CGARDLATSSYNEQIF | TGTGGTGCTAGAGATTTGGCCACAAGCTCCTACAATGAGCAGATCTTC
TRBJ2-3 | - | TRBV28 | TRBD2 | CVSSSGRSSTDTQYF | TGTGTCAGCAGTAGCGGGAGATCATCGACAGATACGCAGTACTTT
TRBJ2-1 | - | TRBV29-1 | - | CSVHWDAQLYNEQFF | TGCAGCGTACACTGGGACGCTCAACTCTACAATGAGCAGTTCTTC
TRBJ2-5 | few | TRBV6-5 | - | CASSTLGEPKTQYF | TGTGCCAGCAGTACCCTCGGGGAGCCAAAGACCCAGTACTTC
TRBJ1-5 | - | TRBV30 | - | CAWSEGRNQPQHF | TGTGCCTGGAGCGAGGGGCGCAATCAGCCCCAGCATTTT
TRBJ1-5 | many | TRBV13 | - | CASSPRGTGNQPQHF | TGTGCCAGCAGCCCCCGGGGGACGGGCAATCAGCCCCAGCATTTT
TRBJ1-2 | - | TRBV5-1 | - | CASSLQGILTVGYTF | TGCGCCAGCAGCTTACAGGGTATCCTGACTGTCGGCTACACCTTC
TRBJ1-5 | - | TRBV4-2 | - | CASSQDDRRREGNQPQHF | TGTGCCAGCAGCCAAGATGATCGGCGACGGGAAGGAAATCAGCCCCAGCATTTT
TRBJ2-1 | - | TRBV11-2 | - | CASSPNERVYVYNERFF | TGTGCCAGTAGCCCAAACGAACGAGTATACGTCTACAATGAGCGGTTCTTC
TRBJ1-2 | - | TRBV5-1 | - | CASSPRDFAYGYMF | TGCGCCAGCAGCCCCAGAGACTTCGCCTATGGCTACATGTTC
TRBJ2-3 | - | TRBV11-2 | TRBD1 | CTSRPGQGHADTQYF | TGTACCAGCAGGCCGGGACAGGGGCATGCAGATACGCAATATTTT
TRBJ1-1 | - | TRBV24-1 | - | CATKAQGGSTEAFF | TGTGCCACCAAGGCACAGGGAGGGTCGACTGAAGCTTTCTTT
TRBJ2-4 | once | TRBV6-5 | - | CASSPGGKTQLAKNIQYF | TGTGCCAGCAGCCCCGGAGGGAAGACCCAACTAGCCAAAAACATTCAGTACTTC
TRBJ2-3 | few | TRBV6-6 | TRBD2 | CASSRTGRAGGPGDTQYF | TGTGCCAGCAGTAGGACCGGGCGAGCGGGAGGGCCGGGAGATACGCAGTATTTT
TRBJ2-3 | few | TRBV20-1 | TRBD1 | CSALNGQGVTDTQYF | TGCAGTGCTTTAAACGGACAGGGAGTGACAGATACGCAGTATTTT
TRBJ2-3 | few | TRBV20-1 | TRBD2 | CSARRLAGDTQYF | TGCAGTGCTAGGAGACTAGCGGGAGATACGCAGTATTTT
TRBJ2-5 | few | TRBV12-3/TRBV12-4 | - | CASSFSETQYF | TGTGCCAGCAGTTTCTCGGAGACCCAGTACTTC
TRBJ1-1 | many | TRBV12-3/TRBV12-4 | - | CASSRAGGTEAFF | TGTGCCAGCAGCCGAGCGGGGGGAACTGAAGCTTTCTTT
TRBJ2-1 | - | TRBV11-2 | - | CASSLVGGNRLYNEQFF | TGTGCCAGCAGCTTAGTAGGAGGGAATAGACTATACAATGAGCAGTTCTTC
TRBJ2-1 | - | TRBV14 | TRBD2 | CASSQDPGRALIEQFF | TGTGCCAGCAGCCAAGATCCCGGGAGGGCCCTTATTGAGCAGTTCTTC
TRBJ2-1 | - | TRBV6-4 | TRBD2 | CASSDSVTSPYNEQFF | TGTGCCAGCAGTGACTCGGTGACTAGCCCCTACAATGAGCAGTTCTTC
TRBJ2-1 | few | TRBV11-3 | - | CAGSLTPVGLWSSEQFF | TGCGCCGGCAGCTTAACCCCGGTCGGGTTATGGTCGAGTGAGCAGTTCTTC
TRBJ2-7 | few | TRBV29-1 | - | CSAGTSGYEQYF | TGCAGCGCTGGAACGTCGGGCTACGAGCAGTACTTC
TRBJ2-7 | few | TRBV6-1 | - | CASDLGGFEQYF | TGTGCCAGCGATCTAGGAGGGTTCGAGCAGTACTTC
TRBJ2-1 | - | TRBV15 | TRBD2 | CATSKTTSRFNNEQFF | TGTGCCACCAGCAAGACGACTAGCCGGTTCAACAATGAGCAGTTCTTC
TRBJ2-1 | - | TRBV7-9 | - | CASSVTSRHEQFF | TGTGCCAGCAGCGTAACTAGCCGGCATGAGCAGTTCTTC
TRBJ1-2 | few | TRBV12-3/TRBV12-4 | - | CASSSGDAGYTF | TGTGCCAGCAGTTCCGGGGATGCGGGCTACACCTTC
TRBJ2-5 | - | TRBV6-4 | TRBD1 | CASTEDRVQETQYF | TGTGCCAGCACCGAGGACAGGGTACAGGAGACCCAGTACTTC
TRBJ2-4 | few | TRBV7-9 | - | CASSLGIGSFQYF | TGTGCCAGCAGCTTAGGTATTGGGTCCTTTCAGTACTTC